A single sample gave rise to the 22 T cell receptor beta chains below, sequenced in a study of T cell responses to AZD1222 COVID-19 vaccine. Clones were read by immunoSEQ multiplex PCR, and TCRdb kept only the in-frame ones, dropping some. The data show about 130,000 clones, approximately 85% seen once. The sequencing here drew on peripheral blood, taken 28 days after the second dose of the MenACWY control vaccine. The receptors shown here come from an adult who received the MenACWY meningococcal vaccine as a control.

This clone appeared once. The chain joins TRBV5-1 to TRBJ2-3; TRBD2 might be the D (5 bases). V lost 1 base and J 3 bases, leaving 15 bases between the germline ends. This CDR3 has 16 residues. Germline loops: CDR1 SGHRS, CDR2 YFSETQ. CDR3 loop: CASSLRNRSGTDTQYF. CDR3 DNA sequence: TGCGCCAGCAGCTTGAGGAACAGAAGCGGAACAGATACGCAGTATTTT.

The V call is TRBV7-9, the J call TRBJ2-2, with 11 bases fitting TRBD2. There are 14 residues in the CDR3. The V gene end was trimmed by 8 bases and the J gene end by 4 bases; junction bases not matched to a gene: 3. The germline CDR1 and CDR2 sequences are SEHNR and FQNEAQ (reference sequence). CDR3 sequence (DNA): TGTGCCAGCTCCACTAGCGGGAGCACCGGGGAGCTGTTTTTT. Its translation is CASSTSGSTGELFF.

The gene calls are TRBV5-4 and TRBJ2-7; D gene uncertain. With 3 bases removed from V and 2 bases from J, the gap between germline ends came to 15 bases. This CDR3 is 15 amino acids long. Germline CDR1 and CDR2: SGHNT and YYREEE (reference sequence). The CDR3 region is CASSSSTTITYEQYF. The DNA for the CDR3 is TGTGCCAGCAGCTCTAGTACCACAATAACCTACGAGCAGTACTTC.

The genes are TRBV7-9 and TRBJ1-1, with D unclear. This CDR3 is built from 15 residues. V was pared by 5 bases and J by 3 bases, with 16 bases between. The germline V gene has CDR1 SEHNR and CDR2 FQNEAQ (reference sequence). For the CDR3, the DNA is TGTGCCAGCAGCCACGGACGGGGATCCCACACTGAAGCTTTCTTT. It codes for CASSHGRGSHTEAFF.

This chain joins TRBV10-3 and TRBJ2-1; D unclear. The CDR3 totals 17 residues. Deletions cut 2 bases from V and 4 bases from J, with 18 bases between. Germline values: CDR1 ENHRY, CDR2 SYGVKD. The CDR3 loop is CAISEMGGNNLYNEQFF. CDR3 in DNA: TGTGCCATCAGTGAGATGGGCGGAAATAACCTTTACAATGAGCAGTTCTTC.

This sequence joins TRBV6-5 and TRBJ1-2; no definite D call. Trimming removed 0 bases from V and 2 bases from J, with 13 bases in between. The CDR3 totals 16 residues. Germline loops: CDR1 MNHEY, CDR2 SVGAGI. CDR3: CASSYSLSVLNYGYTF. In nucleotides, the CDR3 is TGTGCCAGCAGTTACTCCCTTTCGGTTTTGAACTATGGCTACACCTTC.

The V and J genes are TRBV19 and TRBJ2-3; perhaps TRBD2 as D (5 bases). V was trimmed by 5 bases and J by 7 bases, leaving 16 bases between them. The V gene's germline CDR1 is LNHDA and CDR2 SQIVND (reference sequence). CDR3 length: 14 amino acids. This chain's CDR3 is CASSDTLLENTQYF. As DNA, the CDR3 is TGTGCCAGTAGTGACACCTTACTAGAGAATACGCAGTATTTT.

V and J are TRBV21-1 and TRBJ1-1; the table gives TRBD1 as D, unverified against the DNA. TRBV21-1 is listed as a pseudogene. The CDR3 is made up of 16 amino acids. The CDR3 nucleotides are TGTGCCAGCAGCAACTATGACAGGGGTCGGAACACTGAAGCTTTCTTT. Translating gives CASSNYDRGRNTEAFF.

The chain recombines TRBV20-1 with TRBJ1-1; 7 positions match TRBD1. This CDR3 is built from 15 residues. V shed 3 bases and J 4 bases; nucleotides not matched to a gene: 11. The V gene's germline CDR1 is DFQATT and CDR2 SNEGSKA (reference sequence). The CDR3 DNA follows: TGCAGTGCTAGTACTACACAGGGGTTCGGCACTGAAGCTTTCTTT. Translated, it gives CSASTTQGFGTEAFF.

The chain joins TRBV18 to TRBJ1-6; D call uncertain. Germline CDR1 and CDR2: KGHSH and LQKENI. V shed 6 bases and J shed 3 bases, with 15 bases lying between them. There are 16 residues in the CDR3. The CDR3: CASSSDGNLYNSPLHF. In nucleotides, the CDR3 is TGTGCCAGCTCCTCGGACGGAAACCTCTATAATTCACCCCTCCACTTT.

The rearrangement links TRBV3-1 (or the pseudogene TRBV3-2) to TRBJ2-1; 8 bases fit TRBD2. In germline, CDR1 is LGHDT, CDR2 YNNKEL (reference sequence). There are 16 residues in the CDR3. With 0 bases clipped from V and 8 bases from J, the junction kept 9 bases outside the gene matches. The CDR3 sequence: CASSQELLAGFDEQFF. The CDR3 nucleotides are TGTGCCAGCAGCCAAGAATTGTTAGCGGGGTTCGATGAGCAGTTCTTC.

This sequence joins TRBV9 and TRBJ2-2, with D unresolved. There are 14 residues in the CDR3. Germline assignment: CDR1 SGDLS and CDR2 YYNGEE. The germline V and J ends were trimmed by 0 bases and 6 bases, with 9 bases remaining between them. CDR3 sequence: CASSVALRPGELFF. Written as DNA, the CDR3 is TGTGCCAGCAGCGTAGCCCTCAGGCCCGGGGAGCTGTTTTTT.

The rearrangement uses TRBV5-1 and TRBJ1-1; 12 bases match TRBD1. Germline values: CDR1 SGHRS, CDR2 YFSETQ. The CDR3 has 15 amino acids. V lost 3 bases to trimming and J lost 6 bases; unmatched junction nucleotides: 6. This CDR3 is CASSWGQGARAEAFF. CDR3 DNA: TGCGCCAGCAGCTGGGGACAGGGGGCTCGGGCTGAAGCTTTCTTT.

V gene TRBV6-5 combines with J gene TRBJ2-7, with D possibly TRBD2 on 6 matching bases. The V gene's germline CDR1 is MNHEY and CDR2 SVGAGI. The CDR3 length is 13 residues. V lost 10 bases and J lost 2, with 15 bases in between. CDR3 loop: CATETSRPYEQYF. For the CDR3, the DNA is TGTGCCACGGAGACTAGTAGACCCTACGAGCAGTACTTC.

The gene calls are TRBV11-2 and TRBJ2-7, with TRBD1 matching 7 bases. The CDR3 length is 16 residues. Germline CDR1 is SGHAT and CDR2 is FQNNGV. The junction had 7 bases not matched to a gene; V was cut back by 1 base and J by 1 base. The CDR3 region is CASSLGGSGQSYEQYF. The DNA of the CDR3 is TGTGCCAGCAGCTTAGGGGGATCGGGACAGTCCTACGAGCAGTACTTC.

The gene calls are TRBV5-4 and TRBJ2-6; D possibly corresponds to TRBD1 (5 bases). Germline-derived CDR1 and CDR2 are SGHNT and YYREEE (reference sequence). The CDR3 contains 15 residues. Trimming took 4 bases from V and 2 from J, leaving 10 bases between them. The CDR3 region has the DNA TGTGCCAGCAGCGCCAAGGGGACTGGGGCCAACGTCCTGACTTTC. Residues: CASSAKGTGANVLTF.

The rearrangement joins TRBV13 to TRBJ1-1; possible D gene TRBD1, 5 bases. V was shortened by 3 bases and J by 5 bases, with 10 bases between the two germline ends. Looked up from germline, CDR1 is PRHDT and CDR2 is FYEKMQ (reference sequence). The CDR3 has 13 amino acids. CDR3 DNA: TGTGCCAGCAGCTTCGACCGGGGGACTGAAGCTTTCTTT. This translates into CASSFDRGTEAFF.

This chain's CDR3 is CASSLGGAGVARTDTQYF. CDR3 in DNA: TGTGCCAGCAGCCTAGGGGGGGCGGGAGTGGCCCGCACAGATACGCAGTATTTT. The chain combines TRBV27 with TRBJ2-3; TRBD2 might be the D (7 bases). From germline, CDR1 is MNHEY and CDR2 SMNVEV (reference sequence). V lost 6 bases and J 1 base, leaving 23 bases between the germline ends. The CDR3 spans 18 residues.

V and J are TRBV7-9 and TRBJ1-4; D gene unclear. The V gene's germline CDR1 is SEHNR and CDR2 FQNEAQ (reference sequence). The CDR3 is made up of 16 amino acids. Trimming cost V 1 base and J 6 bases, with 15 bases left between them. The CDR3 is CASSLGQIEWDEKLFF. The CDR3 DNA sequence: TGTGCCAGCAGCTTAGGTCAGATAGAATGGGATGAAAAACTGTTTTTT. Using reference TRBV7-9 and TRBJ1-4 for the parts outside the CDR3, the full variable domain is DTGVSQNPRHKITKRGQNVTFRCDPISEHNRLYWYRQTLGQGPEFLTYFQNEAQLEKSRLLSDRFSAERPKGSFSTLEIQRTEQGDSAMYLCASSLGQIEWDEKLFFGSGTQLSVL.

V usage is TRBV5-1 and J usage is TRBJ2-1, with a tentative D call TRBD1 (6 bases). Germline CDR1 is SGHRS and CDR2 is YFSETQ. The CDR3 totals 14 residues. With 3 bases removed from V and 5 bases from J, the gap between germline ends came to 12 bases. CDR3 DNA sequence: TGCGCCAGCAGCTCGGACAGAATAAACAATGAGCAGTTCTTC. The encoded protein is CASSSDRINNEQFF.

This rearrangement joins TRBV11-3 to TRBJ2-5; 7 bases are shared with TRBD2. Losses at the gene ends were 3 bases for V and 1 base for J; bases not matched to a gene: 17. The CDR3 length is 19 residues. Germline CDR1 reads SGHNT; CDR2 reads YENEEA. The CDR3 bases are TGTGCCAGCAGCTTCGATCGGGTGGGACTTAGCGGGCCCCAAGAGACCCAGTACTTC. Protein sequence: CASSFDRVGLSGPQETQYF.

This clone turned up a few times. The CDR3 region is CASRPSGDRHGYTF. In DNA, the CDR3 is TGTGCCAGCAGACCGTCAGGGGACAGACATGGCTACACCTTC. The J gene is TRBJ1-2, the V gene TRBV27; 7 nucleotides agree with TRBD1. V lost 6 bases and J lost 6; bases outside the gene matches: 10. Germline CDR1 reads MNHEY; CDR2 reads SMNVEV (reference sequence). CDR3 length: 14 residues.